These 23 T cell receptor beta chains came from one sample sequenced in a study of T cells in Graves' hyperthyroidism and ophthalmopathy. RNA transcripts were the template for amplifying TCR beta CDR3 regions. The study used the HTBI primer set for a first-round RT-PCR of the TCR CDR3. TCRdb fed the multiplex PCR reads into MiXCR, producing one record per CDR3 protein. Among under 350,000 distinct CDR3 sequences listed, roughly an eighth were seen once. Sequencing input: blood. All receptors come from a woman between 40 and 55 years old with Graves' hyperthyroidism.

At least ten counts were recorded for this clonotype. The V call is TRBV2, the J call TRBJ1-1; no reliable D call. CDR1 and CDR2 from the germline V gene are SNHLY and FYNNEI. This CDR3 contains 11 residues. The germline V and J ends were trimmed by 11 bases and 4 bases, with 11 bases remaining between them. Written as DNA, the CDR3 is TGTGCCGCTCTCGGGGTCACTGAAGCTTTCTTT. Its translation: CAALGVTEAFF.

Here the CDR3 DNA reads TGTGCCAGTATAGCCGGCGGATTCCATCAGCCCCAGCATTTT. This sequence encodes CASIAGGFHQPQHF. This rearrangement joins TRBV19 to TRBJ1-5, with no clear D. Trimming left V 7 bases short and J 5 bases short, with 15 bases between. CDR1 and CDR2 from the germline V gene are LNHDA and SQIVND (reference sequence). The CDR3 totals 14 residues.

This clonotype was detected only a few times. The gene calls are TRBV7-2 and TRBJ2-5; D is unclear. The CDR3 is 12 amino acids. Trimming cost V 2 bases and J 7 bases, with 8 bases left between them. Per the germline V gene, CDR1 is SGHTA and CDR2 is FQGNSA. The DNA for the CDR3 is TGTGCCAGCAGCTTACCTATCGGGACCCAGTACTTC. Translated, it gives CASSLPIGTQYF.

In the case of this clonotype: A much more abundant neighbour one base away suggests this may be a read error. The chain has TRBV7-2 and TRBJ2-2, with D possibly being TRBD1 or TRBD2 (6 bases each). Per the germline V gene, CDR1 is SGHTA and CDR2 is FQGNSA. The V and J ends lost 1 base and 6 bases respectively, with 15 bases between them. The CDR3 spans 16 residues. The CDR3 sequence is CASSLVDRRAAGELFF. The CDR3 DNA follows: TGTGCCAGCAGCTTAGTCGACAGGAGGGCCGCCGGGGAGCTGTTTTTT.

This clonotype was observed many times. This chain connects TRBV2 to TRBJ1-4, with TRBD1 as a possible D gene (5 bases). The germline CDR1 and CDR2 sequences are SNHLY and FYNNEI. V was shortened by 3 bases and J by 8 bases, with 13 bases between the two germline ends. The CDR3 consists of 14 residues. The DNA for the CDR3 is TGTGCCAGCAGTGAGCAGGGCTCGGAAGAAAAACTGTTTTTT. It codes for CASSEQGSEEKLFF.

This clonotype was observed a few times. The V call is TRBV18, the J call TRBJ1-5; maybe TRBD1 (5 bases). V lost 3 bases, J lost 3 bases, and 18 bases lay in between. Germline V gives CDR1 KGHSH, CDR2 LQKENI. There are 17 residues in the CDR3. For the CDR3, the DNA is TGTGCCAGCTCACCGAGGGCGGGGGAAGGGAACAATCAGCCCCAGCATTTT. It encodes CASSPRAGEGNNQPQHF.

This clonotype was detected many times. The chain has TRBV10-3 and TRBJ2-1, with D maybe TRBD2 (5 bases). The CDR3 extends over 14 amino acids. V was pared by 0 bases and J by 6 bases, with 9 bases between. Germline V gene data show CDR1 as ENHRY and CDR2 as SYGVKD. In DNA, the CDR3 is TGTGCCATCAGTGAGTCGGATAGCGTCAATGAGCAGTTCTTC. Protein: CAISESDSVNEQFF.

This clonotype has just a few counts. The chain has TRBV7-9 and TRBJ1-1, with a tentative D call TRBD1 (5 bases). From germline, CDR1 is SEHNR and CDR2 FQNEAQ (reference sequence). This CDR3 is 12 amino acids long. V was shortened by 0 bases and J by 9 bases, with 8 bases between the two germline ends. The CDR3 nucleotides are TGTGCCAGCAGCTTAGCGGGACCCCAAGCTTTCTTT. Amino acids: CASSLAGPQAFF.

In its sample, this clonotype was seen a few times. The rearrangement uses TRBV18 and TRBJ2-2; D gene uncertain. The length of the CDR3 is 16 residues. Germline V gene lookup returns CDR1 KGHSH and CDR2 LQKENI. Trimming removed 3 bases from V and 7 bases from J, with 18 bases in between. The DNA of the CDR3 is TGTGCCAGCTCACCCAAGCAATTGAAGCGAGGCGGGGAGCTGTTTTTT. As protein: CASSPKQLKRGGELFF.

Many counts were recorded for this clonotype. The chain employs TRBV20-1 and TRBJ2-3; D is ambiguous. V dropped 2 bases and J dropped 8 bases, with 17 bases sitting between them. The CDR3 runs 14 residues. Germline V gene sequence: CDR1 DFQATT, CDR2 SNEGSKA (reference sequence). The CDR3 DNA follows: TGCAGTGCTAGACTAGTGGAAGGATCGGGTACGCAGTATTTT. It translates to CSARLVEGSGTQYF.

V is TRBV4-1 and J is TRBJ2-5; TRBD2 matches 9 bases. Germline V gene sequence: CDR1 MGHRA, CDR2 YSYEKL. With 1 base clipped from V and 3 bases from J, the junction kept 12 bases outside the gene matches. The CDR3 runs 18 residues. The CDR3 DNA sequence: TGCGCCAGCAGCCAAGGCGGGACTAGCTTAGATCCCAAAGAGACCCAGTACTTC. Protein: CASSQGGTSLDPKETQYF.

Many counts were recorded for this clonotype. This chain links TRBV5-6 with TRBJ2-5; weak D call: TRBD1 (5 bases). The CDR3 loop spans 13 amino acids. CDR1 is SGHDT, CDR2 YYEEEE, per germline. V lost 2 bases and J 5 bases, leaving 10 bases between the germline ends. Here the CDR3 DNA reads TGTGCCAGCAGCTTTAACAGGTTGGAGACCCAGTACTTC. It yields the protein CASSFNRLETQYF.

The chain joins TRBV19 to TRBJ1-6; 9 bases map to TRBD1. The germline V gene has CDR1 LNHDA and CDR2 SQIVND (reference sequence). CDR3 length equals 16 residues. J lost 9 bases, V lost 3 bases, and 9 bases had no gene match. The CDR3 coding sequence is TGTGCCAGTAGTATCGTCCCCGGGACAGGGCCTTCACCCCTCCACTTT. Translation gives CASSIVPGTGPSPLHF.

This clonotype occurred many times. The V and J genes are TRBV6-1 and TRBJ1-4; 11 bases match TRBD1. The germline V gene has CDR1 MNHNS and CDR2 SASEGT. This CDR3 region has 15 residues. Unmatched junction bases numbered 5, after V lost 5 bases and J lost 6 bases. The CDR3 nucleotides are TGTGCCAGCAGTCCTCGGGACAGGGGGGATGAAAAACTGTTTTTT. Protein sequence: CASSPRDRGDEKLFF.

As for this clonotype: The junction and the germline gene differ at one end; a read error may be behind it. This chain links TRBV4-1 with TRBJ2-5; TRBD1 agrees at 7 bases. The CDR3 consists of 15 residues. Germline-derived CDR1 and CDR2 are MGHRA and YSYEKL. The CDR3 loop reads CASSRLPGQQETQDF. The CDR3 DNA reads TGCGCCAGCAGCCGGCTACCGGGACAGCAAGAGACCCAGGACTTC.

In DNA, the CDR3 is TGTGCCAGCAGACAAATGACAGGGACGGGCTACACCTTC. Translation: CASRQMTGTGYTF. This chain connects TRBV6-2 or TRBV6-3 to TRBJ1-2, with TRBD1 matching 7 bases. Germline CDR1 MNHEY, CDR2 SVGEGT. V lost 6 bases to trimming and J lost 8 bases; unmatched junction nucleotides: 9. There are 13 residues in the CDR3.

This clonotype appeared many times. This chain links TRBV28 with TRBJ2-2, with TRBD1 matching over 7 bases. CDR3 length equals 16 residues. Unmatched junction bases numbered 7, after V lost 4 bases and J lost 2 bases. The V gene's germline CDR1 is MDHEN and CDR2 SYDVKM. CDR3 sequence reads: CASSSSDRANTGELFF. CDR3 nucleotide sequence: TGTGCCAGCAGTTCCTCCGACAGGGCAAACACCGGGGAGCTGTTTTTT.

This clonotype came up a few times. V usage is TRBV9 and J usage is TRBJ2-3; no firm D call. Per the germline V gene, CDR1 is SGDLS and CDR2 is YYNGEE. CDR3 size: 14 residues. V dropped 3 bases and J dropped 5 bases, with 13 bases sitting between them. CDR3 nucleotides: TGTGCCAGCAGCGCCGAACTCGGTGGAGATACGCAGTATTTT. It codes for CASSAELGGDTQYF.

This clonotype appeared many times. This sequence joins TRBV28 and TRBJ2-5; 7 bases line up with TRBD1. V lost 1 base, J lost 2 bases, and 1 base stayed unmatched. This CDR3 spans 14 amino acids. Looked up from germline, CDR1 is MDHEN and CDR2 is SYDVKM. The CDR3 spells CASSLSRGQETQYF. CDR3 DNA sequence: TGTGCCAGCAGTTTATCCAGGGGGCAAGAGACCCAGTACTTC.

Points on this clonotype: This sequence may be a read error, since a much larger clone differs from it by one base. The gene calls are TRBV24-1 and TRBJ2-2; maybe TRBD2 (6 bases). The CDR3 totals 15 residues. Germline V gives CDR1 KGHDR, CDR2 SFDVKD. CDR3 DNA sequence: TGTGCCACCAGTGGTAAGGGACGGAACACCGGGGGGCTGTTTTTT. Translation gives CATSGKGRNTGGLFF.

This clonotype has just a few counts. V and J are TRBV19 and TRBJ1-5; no clear D gene. CDR3 size: 14 residues. V was pared by 4 bases and J by 6 bases, with 13 bases between. Per germline, CDR1 LNHDA and CDR2 SQIVND (reference sequence). The CDR3 DNA is TGTGCCAGTAGTAGCTCCGCGGGATTTCAGCCCCAGCATTTT. Translating gives CASSSSAGFQPQHF.

This clonotype showed up just a few times. A much larger clonotype is one base distant, so this may be a read error. V and J are TRBV15 and TRBJ2-5; tentatively, D is TRBD1 (5 bases). This CDR3 spans 13 amino acids. V gave up 2 bases and J gave up 7 bases, with 11 bases separating them. CDR1 and CDR2 from the germline V gene are LNHNV and YYDKDF (reference sequence). The CDR3 protein is CATSRIGRGTQYF. CDR3 DNA: TGTGCCACCAGCAGAATAGGAAGGGGGACCCAGTACTTC.

This chain links TRBV29-1 with TRBJ2-1; D gene unclear. The CDR3 runs to 11 residues. Trimming took 6 bases from V and 15 from J, leaving 18 bases between them. In germline, CDR1 is SQVTM, CDR2 ANQGSEA. The CDR3: CSVSQWNGRFF. In DNA form, the CDR3 reads TGCAGCGTCTCCCAGTGGAATGGGCGGTTCTTC.